Below, 6 T cell receptor beta chains from the same sample are listed, as sequenced in a study of T cell changes during pregnancy in multiple sclerosis. The data were produced by immunoSEQ multiplex PCR, yet TCRdb's version contains in-frame clones alone and is incomplete. The sample has approximately 32,000 clones, 80% to 90% seen once. The sample was CD8+ T cells from peripheral blood mononuclear cells, taken in the second trimester of pregnancy. The receptor source for this set is a female donor with multiple sclerosis, enrolled in a pregnancy study.

This chain joins TRBV9 and TRBJ2-7; TRBD2 agrees at 10 bases. The CDR3 contains 15 residues. Germline V CDR1 and CDR2: SGDLS, YYNGEE. V dropped 0 bases and J dropped 3; count of bases not matched to a gene: 3. CDR3: CASSVGASGSYEQYF. For the CDR3, the DNA is TGTGCCAGCAGCGTAGGCGCTAGCGGGAGCTACGAGCAGTACTTC.

V and J are TRBV4-2 and TRBJ1-4; D remains ambiguous. This CDR3 spans 13 amino acids. The germline CDR1 and CDR2 sequences are LGHNA and YNFKEQ. V lost 4 bases and J lost 8, with 11 bases in between. This CDR3 reads CASSPTPREKLFF. CDR3 bases: TGTGCCAGCAGCCCTACTCCGAGGGAAAAACTGTTTTTT.

This chain uses TRBV7-9 with TRBJ1-2; TRBD1 matches at 9 bases. Germline values: CDR1 SEHNR, CDR2 FQNEAQ (reference sequence). V was clipped by 4 bases and J by 4 bases; unmatched bases: 10. The CDR3 extends over 16 amino acids. CDR3 nucleotide sequence: TGTGCCAGCAGCTCCATCCTCGGACAGGGGATCTATGGCTACACCTTC. Protein sequence: CASSSILGQGIYGYTF.

The chain links TRBV9 to TRBJ2-7, with 9 bases that match TRBD1. CDR1 and CDR2 (germline): SGDLS, YYNGEE. The J segment lost 2 bases and the V segment lost 4 bases, leaving 4 bases of the junction unmatched. This CDR3 has 14 residues. The CDR3 sequence is CASSLGTGPYEQYF. The CDR3 nucleotides are TGTGCCAGCAGCCTCGGGACAGGGCCCTACGAGCAGTACTTC.

This rearrangement joins TRBV9 to TRBJ2-7; D may be TRBD1 (5 bases). This CDR3 has 16 amino acids. V was cut by 1 base and J by 5 bases, with 19 bases left in between. CDR1 is SGDLS and CDR2 is YYNGEE in the germline V gene. CDR3 nucleotides: TGTGCCAGCAGCGTAAACCCCCCCCAGGGTAACCACGAGCAGTACTTC. Encoded protein: CASSVNPPQGNHEQYF.

The chain uses TRBV4-1 and TRBJ2-1; D ambiguous. The CDR3 totals 15 residues. The V gene lost 4 bases and the J gene lost 2 bases, with 12 bases spanning the gap. Germline values: CDR1 MGHRA, CDR2 YSYEKL. CDR3 nucleotides: TGCGCCAGCAGCCTCTTAGACAACCCCTACAATGAGCAGTTCTTC. Translation gives CASSLLDNPYNEQFF.